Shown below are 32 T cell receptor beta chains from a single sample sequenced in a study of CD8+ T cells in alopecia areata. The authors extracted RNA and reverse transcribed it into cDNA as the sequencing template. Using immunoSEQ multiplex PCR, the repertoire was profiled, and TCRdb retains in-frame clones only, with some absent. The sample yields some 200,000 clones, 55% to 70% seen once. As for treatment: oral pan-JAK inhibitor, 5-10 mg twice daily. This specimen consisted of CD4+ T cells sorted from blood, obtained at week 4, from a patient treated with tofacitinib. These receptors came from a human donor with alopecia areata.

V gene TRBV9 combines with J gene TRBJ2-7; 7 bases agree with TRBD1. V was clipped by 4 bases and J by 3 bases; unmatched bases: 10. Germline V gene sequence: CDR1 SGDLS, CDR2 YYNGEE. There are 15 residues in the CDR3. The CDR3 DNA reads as TGTGCCAGCAGCCCTTCGACAGGGAAATACTACGAGCAGTACTTC. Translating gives CASSPSTGKYYEQYF.

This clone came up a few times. In DNA, the CDR3 is TGTGCCAGTAGCAGTGCGGGAGGCACCGGGGAGCTGTTTTTT. This gives the protein CASSSAGGTGELFF. V gene TRBV19 combines with J gene TRBJ2-2, with TRBD2 identical over 8 bases. This CDR3 has 14 residues. Losses at the gene ends were 6 bases for V and 4 bases for J; bases not matched to a gene: 4. Germline V gives CDR1 LNHDA, CDR2 SQIVND (reference sequence).

The CDR3 DNA is TGCAGCATGGTAACGGGACAGGGGAGGACTGAAGCTTTCTTT. Protein sequence: CSMVTGQGRTEAFF. This chain uses TRBV29-1 with TRBJ1-1; 10 bases fit TRBD1. The CDR3 covers 14 residues. With 8 bases clipped from V and 5 bases from J, the junction kept 11 bases outside the gene matches. CDR1 and CDR2 (germline): SQVTM, ANQGSEA.

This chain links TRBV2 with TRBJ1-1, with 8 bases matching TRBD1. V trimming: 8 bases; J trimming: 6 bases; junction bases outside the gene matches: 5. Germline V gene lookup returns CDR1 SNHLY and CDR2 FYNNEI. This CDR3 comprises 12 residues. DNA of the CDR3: TGTGCCAGCCGGGGACAGGTATCTGAAGCTTTCTTT. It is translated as CASRGQVSEAFF.

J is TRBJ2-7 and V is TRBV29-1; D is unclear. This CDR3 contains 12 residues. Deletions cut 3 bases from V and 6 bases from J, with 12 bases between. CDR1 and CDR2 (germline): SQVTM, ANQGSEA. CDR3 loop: CSVEQGSSEQYF. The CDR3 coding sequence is TGCAGCGTTGAGCAAGGAAGCTCCGAGCAGTACTTC.

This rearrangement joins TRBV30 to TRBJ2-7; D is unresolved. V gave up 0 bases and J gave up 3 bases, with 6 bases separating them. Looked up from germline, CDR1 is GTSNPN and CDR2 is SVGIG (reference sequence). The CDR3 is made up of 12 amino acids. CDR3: CAWSVGSYEQYF. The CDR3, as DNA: TGTGCCTGGAGTGTTGGTAGCTACGAGCAGTACTTC.

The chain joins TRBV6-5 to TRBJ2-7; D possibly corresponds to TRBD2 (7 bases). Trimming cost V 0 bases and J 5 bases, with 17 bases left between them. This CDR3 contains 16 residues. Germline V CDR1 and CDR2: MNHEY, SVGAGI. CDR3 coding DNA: TGTGCCAGCAGTTACTCGAGCGGGACAATGACCCACGAGCAGTACTTC. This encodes CASSYSSGTMTHEQYF.

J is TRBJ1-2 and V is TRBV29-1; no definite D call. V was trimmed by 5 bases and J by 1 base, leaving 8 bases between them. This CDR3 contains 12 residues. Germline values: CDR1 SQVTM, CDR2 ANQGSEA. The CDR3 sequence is CSVTAGNYGYTF. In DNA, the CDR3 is TGCAGCGTTACGGCCGGTAACTATGGCTACACCTTC. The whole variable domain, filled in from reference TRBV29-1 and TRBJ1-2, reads SAVISQKPSRDICQRGTSLTIQCQVDSQVTMMFWYRQQPGQSLTLIATANQGSEATYESGFVIDKFPISRPNLTFSTLTVSNMSPEDSSIYLCSVTAGNYGYTFGSGTRLTVV.

The CDR3 sequence is CSVAGDPGELFF. The CDR3 DNA reads TGCAGCGTTGCCGGGGATCCCGGGGAGCTGTTTTTT. V is TRBV29-1 and J is TRBJ2-2, with D maybe TRBD2 (5 bases). CDR1 is SQVTM, CDR2 ANQGSEA, per germline. The CDR3 has 12 residues. Trimming left V 4 bases short and J 6 bases short, with 9 bases between.

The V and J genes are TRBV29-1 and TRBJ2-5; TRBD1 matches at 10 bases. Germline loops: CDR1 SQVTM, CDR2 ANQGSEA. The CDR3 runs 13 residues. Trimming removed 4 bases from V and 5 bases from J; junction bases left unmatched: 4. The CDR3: CSVGWTGGETQYF. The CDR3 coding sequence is TGCAGCGTTGGATGGACAGGGGGGGAGACCCAGTACTTC.

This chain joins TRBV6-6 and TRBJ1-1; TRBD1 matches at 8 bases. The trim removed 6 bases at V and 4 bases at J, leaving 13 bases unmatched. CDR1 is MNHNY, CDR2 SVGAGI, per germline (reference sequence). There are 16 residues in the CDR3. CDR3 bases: TGTGCCAGCAGCCGCCCAGGACAGGGAGGTTTCACTGAAGCTTTCTTT. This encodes CASSRPGQGGFTEAFF.

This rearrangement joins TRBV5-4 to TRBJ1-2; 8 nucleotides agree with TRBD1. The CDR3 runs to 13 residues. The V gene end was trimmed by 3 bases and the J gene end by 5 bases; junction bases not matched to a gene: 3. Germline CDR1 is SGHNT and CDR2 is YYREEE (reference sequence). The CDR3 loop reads CASSSTGDYGYTF. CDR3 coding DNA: TGTGCCAGCAGCTCGACAGGGGATTATGGCTACACCTTC. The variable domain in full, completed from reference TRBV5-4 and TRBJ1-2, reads ETGVTQSPTHLIKTRGQQVTLRCSSQSGHNTVSWYQQALGQGPQFIFQYYREEENGRGNFPPRFSGLQFPNYSSELNVNALELDDSALYLCASSSTGDYGYTFGSGTRLTVV.

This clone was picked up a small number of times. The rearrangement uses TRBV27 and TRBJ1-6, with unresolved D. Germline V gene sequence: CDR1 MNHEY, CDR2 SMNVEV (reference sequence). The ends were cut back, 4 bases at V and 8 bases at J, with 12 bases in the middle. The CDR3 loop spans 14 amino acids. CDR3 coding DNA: TGTGCCAGCAGTTCAGTATCGAGGGATTCACCCCTCCACTTT. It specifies CASSSVSRDSPLHF.

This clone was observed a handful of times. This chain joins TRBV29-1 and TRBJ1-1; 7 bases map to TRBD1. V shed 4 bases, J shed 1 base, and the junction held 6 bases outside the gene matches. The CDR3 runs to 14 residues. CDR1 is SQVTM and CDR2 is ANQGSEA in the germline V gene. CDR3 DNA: TGCAGCGTTGGGCCCGGGACAGCGAACACTGAAGCTTTCTTT. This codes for CSVGPGTANTEAFF.

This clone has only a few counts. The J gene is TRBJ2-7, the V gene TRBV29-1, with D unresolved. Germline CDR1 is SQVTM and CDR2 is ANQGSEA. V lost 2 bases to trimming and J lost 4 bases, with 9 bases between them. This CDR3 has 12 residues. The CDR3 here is CSVEHGGYEQYF. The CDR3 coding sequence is TGCAGCGTTGAACATGGCGGTTACGAGCAGTACTTC.

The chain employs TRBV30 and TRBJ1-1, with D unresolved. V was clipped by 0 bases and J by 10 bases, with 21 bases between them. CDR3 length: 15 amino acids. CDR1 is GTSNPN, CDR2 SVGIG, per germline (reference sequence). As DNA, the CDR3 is TGTGCCTGGAGTGTCCCCGCGGACGGAGTACTAAGAGCTTTCTTT. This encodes CAWSVPADGVLRAFF.

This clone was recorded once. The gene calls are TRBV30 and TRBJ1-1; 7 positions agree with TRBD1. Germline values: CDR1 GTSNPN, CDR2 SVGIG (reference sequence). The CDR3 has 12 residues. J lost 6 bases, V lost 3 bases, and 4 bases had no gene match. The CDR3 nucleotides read TGTGCCTGGAGCCAGGGGGAGCCTGAAGCTTTCTTT. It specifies CAWSQGEPEAFF.

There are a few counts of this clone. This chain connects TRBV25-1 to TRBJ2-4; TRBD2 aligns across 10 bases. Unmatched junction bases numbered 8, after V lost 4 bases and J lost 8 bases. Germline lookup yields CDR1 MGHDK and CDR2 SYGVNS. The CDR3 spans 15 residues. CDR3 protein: CASSVQRGGRHIQYF. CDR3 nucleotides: TGTGCCAGCAGTGTTCAGCGGGGGGGCCGGCACATTCAGTACTTC.

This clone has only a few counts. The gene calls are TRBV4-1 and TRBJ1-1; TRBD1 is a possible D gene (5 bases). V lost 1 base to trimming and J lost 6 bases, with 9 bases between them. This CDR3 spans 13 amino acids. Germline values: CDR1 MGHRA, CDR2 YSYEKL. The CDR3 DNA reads TGCGCCAGCAGCCAAGCCCCGGGACCTGAAGCTTTCTTT. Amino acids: CASSQAPGPEAFF.

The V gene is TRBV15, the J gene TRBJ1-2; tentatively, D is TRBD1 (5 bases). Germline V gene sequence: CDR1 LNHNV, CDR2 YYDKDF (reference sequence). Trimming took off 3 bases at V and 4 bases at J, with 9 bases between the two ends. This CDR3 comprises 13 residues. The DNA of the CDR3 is TGTGCCACCAGCAGGGGGCGGGCCTATGGCTACACCTTC. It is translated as CATSRGRAYGYTF.

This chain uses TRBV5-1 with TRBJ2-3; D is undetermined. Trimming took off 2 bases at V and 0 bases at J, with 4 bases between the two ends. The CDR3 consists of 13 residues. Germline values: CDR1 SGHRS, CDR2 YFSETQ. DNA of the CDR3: TGCGCCAGCAGCTTCCCTAGCACAGATACGCAGTATTTT. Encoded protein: CASSFPSTDTQYF. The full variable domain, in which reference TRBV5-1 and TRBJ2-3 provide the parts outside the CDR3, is KAGVTQTPRYLIKTRGQQVTLSCSPISGHRSVSWYQQTPGQGLQFLFEYFSETQRNKGNFPGRFSGRQFSNSRSEMNVSTLELGDSALYLCASSFPSTDTQYFGPGTRLTVL.

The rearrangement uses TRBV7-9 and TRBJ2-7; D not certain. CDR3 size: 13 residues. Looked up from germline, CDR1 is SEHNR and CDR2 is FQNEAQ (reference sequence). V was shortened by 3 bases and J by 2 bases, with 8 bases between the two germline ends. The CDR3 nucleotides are TGTGCCAGCAGCTTGGGCAGCACCTACGAGCAGTACTTC. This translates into CASSLGSTYEQYF.

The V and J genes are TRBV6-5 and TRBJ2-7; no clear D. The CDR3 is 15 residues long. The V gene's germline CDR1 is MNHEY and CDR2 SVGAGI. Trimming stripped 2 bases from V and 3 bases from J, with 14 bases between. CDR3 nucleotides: TGTGCCAGCAGTTACACCCCGGCTCGCAGCTACGAGCAGTACTTC. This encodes CASSYTPARSYEQYF.

CDR3 sequence reads: CASSLGPATYEQYF. CDR3 coding DNA: TGTGCCAGCAGCTTAGGACCCGCGACCTACGAGCAGTACTTC. The gene calls are TRBV13 and TRBJ2-7; no clear D. Germline CDR1 PRHDT, CDR2 FYEKMQ (reference sequence). Trimming cost V 0 bases and J 2 bases, with 8 bases left between them. CDR3 size: 14 residues.

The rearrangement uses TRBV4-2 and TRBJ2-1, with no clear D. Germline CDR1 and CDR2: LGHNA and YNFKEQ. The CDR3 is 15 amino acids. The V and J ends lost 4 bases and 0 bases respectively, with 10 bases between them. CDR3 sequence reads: CASSRTESSYNEQFF. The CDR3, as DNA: TGTGCCAGCAGCCGTACAGAAAGCTCCTACAATGAGCAGTTCTTC.

CDR3 bases: TGTGCCAGCAGTTGGCGCGGACCGGATGATGAGCAGTTCTTC. This sequence encodes CASSWRGPDDEQFF. The chain uses TRBV27 and TRBJ2-1; D gene uncertain. The CDR3 is 14 amino acids. Germline V CDR1 and CDR2: MNHEY, SMNVEV (reference sequence). Trimming stripped 4 bases from V and 8 bases from J, with 15 bases between.

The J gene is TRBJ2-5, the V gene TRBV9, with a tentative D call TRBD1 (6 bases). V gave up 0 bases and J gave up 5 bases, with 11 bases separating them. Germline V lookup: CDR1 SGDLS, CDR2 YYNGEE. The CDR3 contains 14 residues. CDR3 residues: CASSVEGGSETQYF. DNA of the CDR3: TGTGCCAGCAGCGTAGAAGGGGGTTCGGAGACCCAGTACTTC.

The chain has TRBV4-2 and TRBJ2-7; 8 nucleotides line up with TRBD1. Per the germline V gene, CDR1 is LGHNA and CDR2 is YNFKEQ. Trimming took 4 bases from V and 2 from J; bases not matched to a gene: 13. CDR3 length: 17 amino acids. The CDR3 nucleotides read TGTGCCAGCAGCCTCGAAATAGGTCGACAGGGGCCCTACGAGCAGTACTTC. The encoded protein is CASSLEIGRQGPYEQYF.

The CDR3 protein is CASSLLLNSRGYEQYF. Here the CDR3 DNA reads TGTGCCAGCAGCTTACTACTTAATAGCAGGGGGTACGAGCAGTACTTC. The chain uses TRBV7-2 and TRBJ2-7; 7 nucleotides line up with TRBD1. Germline CDR1 is SGHTA and CDR2 is FQGNSA. Trimming cost V 2 bases and J 4 bases; bases outside gene matches: 11. The length of the CDR3 is 16 residues.

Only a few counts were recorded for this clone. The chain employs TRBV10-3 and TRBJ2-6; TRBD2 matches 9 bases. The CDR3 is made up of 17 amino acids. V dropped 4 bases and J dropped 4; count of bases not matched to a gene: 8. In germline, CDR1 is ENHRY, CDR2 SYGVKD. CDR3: CAISAKRGAAGANVLTF. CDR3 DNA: TGTGCCATCAGTGCGAAGCGGGGGGCGGCCGGGGCCAACGTCCTGACTTTC.

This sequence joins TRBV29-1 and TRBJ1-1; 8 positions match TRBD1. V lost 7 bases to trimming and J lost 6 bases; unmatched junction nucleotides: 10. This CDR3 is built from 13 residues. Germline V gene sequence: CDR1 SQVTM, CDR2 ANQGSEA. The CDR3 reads CSANTGGEAEAFF. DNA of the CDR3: TGCAGCGCCAATACAGGGGGAGAGGCTGAAGCTTTCTTT.

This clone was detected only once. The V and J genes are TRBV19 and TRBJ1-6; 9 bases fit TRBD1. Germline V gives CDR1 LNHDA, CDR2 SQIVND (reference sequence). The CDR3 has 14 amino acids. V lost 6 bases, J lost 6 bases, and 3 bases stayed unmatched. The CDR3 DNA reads TGTGCCAGTAGGCCGGGACAGGGTAATTCACCCCTCCACTTT. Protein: CASRPGQGNSPLHF.